A selection of T cell receptor beta chains follows, all from one sample in a study of CD8 T cells in Susac syndrome. MiXCR, applied by TCRdb to the immunoSEQ multiplex PCR reads, yields one record per CDR3 protein. The table lists more than 55,000 distinct CDR3 sequences, roughly 95% of them singletons. The sequencing sample was made of CD4+ T cells from PBMCs. Receptors originate from a human donor with multiple sclerosis. CDR3s include the opening cysteine and the closing phenylalanine or tryptophan. A D gene is named only where the DNA matches it firmly. A row's size may be missing; if present it is once, few, many or a size class.

V gene,clone size,D gene,J gene,CDR3 DNA,CDR3 protein
TRBV10-3,once,TRBD2,TRBJ2-5,TGTGCCATCAGTGAGTCGGCACCAGCGGGGGCCGAGACCCAGTACTTC,CAISESAPAGAETQYF
TRBV20-1,.,.,TRBJ2-1,TGCAGTGCAAACCCAGCTCCGGGACAATACAATGAGCAGTTCTTC,CSANPAPGQYNEQFF
TRBV6-1,.,TRBD1,TRBJ2-3,TGTGCCAGCAAGGGGACAGGGAACACAGATACGCAGTATTTT,CASKGTGNTDTQYF
TRBV30,once,TRBD2,TRBJ2-5,TGTGCCTGGAGTCTAGCGGGGGTGGAGACCCAGTACTTC,CAWSLAGVETQYF
TRBV4-3,once,.,TRBJ2-7,TGCGCCAGCAGCCAAGAAGGGGGGATCCCCTACGAGCAGTACTTC,CASSQEGGIPYEQYF
TRBV5-6,.,.,TRBJ2-7,TGTGCCAGCAGCTTTGAAGAGTACGAGCAGTACTTC,CASSFEEYEQYF
TRBV12-3/TRBV12-4,.,TRBD2,TRBJ2-1,TGTGCCAGCAGTTTAAAAGCGGGGGGGCCGTATGAGCAGTTCTTC,CASSLKAGGPYEQFF
TRBV30,.,.,TRBJ1-5,TGTGCCTGGAGTGGGGGGGGCAATCAGCCCCAGCATTTT,CAWSGGGNQPQHF
TRBV20-1,.,.,TRBJ1-1,TGCAGTGCTCCTACACCCGGATCTGGAACAACTGAAGCTTTCTTT,CSAPTPGSGTTEAFF
TRBV5-1,.,TRBD1,TRBJ2-5,TGCGCCAGCAGCTTCCGGGACAGGGGGCCCGGGGAGACCCAGTACTTC,CASSFRDRGPGETQYF
TRBV5-1,once,TRBD1,TRBJ1-2,TGCGCCAGCAGCTTGAGGGGACAGGTCTATGGCTACACCTTC,CASSLRGQVYGYTF
TRBV5-1,.,.,TRBJ1-2,TGCGCCAGCAGCCCTGCCACAGGGAGGAACTATGGCTACACCTTC,CASSPATGRNYGYTF
TRBV9,.,TRBD1,TRBJ2-2,TGTGCCAGCAGTGACAGGGAGCCCGGGGAGCTGTTTTTT,CASSDREPGELFF
TRBV3-1,.,.,TRBJ2-6,TGTGCCAGCAGCCAAGATGGAGGAGGGGCCCTAAGCTCTGGGGCCAACGTCCTGACTTTC,CASSQDGGGALSSGANVLTF
TRBV5-1,.,.,TRBJ1-1,TGCGCCAGCAGCTTATCCAGGGATCTTGAAGCTTTCTTT,CASSLSRDLEAFF
TRBV7-2,.,.,TRBJ2-5,TGTGCCAGCAGCTTAATTCGATGGGGAGAGACCCAGTACTTC,CASSLIRWGETQYF
TRBV20-1,.,.,TRBJ2-2,TGCAGTGCTAGAGACTGGGCCCGAAACACCGGGGAGCTGTTTTTT,CSARDWARNTGELFF
TRBV7-2,.,.,TRBJ1-1,TGTGCCAGCAGCCCTACAGGGTACGGTGAAGCTTTCTTT,CASSPTGYGEAFF
TRBV4-2,.,.,TRBJ2-1,TGTGCCAGCAGCCACCCGGGCGAAGCCAATGAGCAGTTCTTC,CASSHPGEANEQFF
TRBV20-1,.,TRBD1,TRBJ1-5,TGCAGTGCGGGACAGGGGAGCAATCAGCCCCAGCATTTT,CSAGQGSNQPQHF
TRBV11-1,.,.,TRBJ2-2,TGTGCCAGCAGCGCACCGTACCAGGGGGGGACCGGGGAGCTGTTTTTT,CASSAPYQGGTGELFF
TRBV20-1,.,.,TRBJ2-5,TGCAGTGCTAGAGATCCGGGAGCAGGGCTTCGGGAGACCCAGTACTTC,CSARDPGAGLRETQYF
TRBV6-2/TRBV6-3,.,.,TRBJ2-7,TGTGCCAGCAGCGTAAGGACCTACGAGCAGTACTTC,CASSVRTYEQYF
TRBV12-3/TRBV12-4,.,.,TRBJ1-5,TGTGCCAGCAGTTACCAGGGGTTGGCGAGCAATCAGCCCCAGCATTTT,CASSYQGLASNQPQHF
TRBV19,.,.,TRBJ1-1,TGTGCCAGCACTGAAGGCCGGGGGCCGCACACTGAAGCTTTCTTT,CASTEGRGPHTEAFF
TRBV30,.,.,TRBJ1-2,TGTGCCTGGAGTGTTGGCCGAGACTATGGCTACACCTTC,CAWSVGRDYGYTF
TRBV7-2,.,.,TRBJ1-5,TGTGCCAGCAGCCGGGACGCGTTCGGGCCCCAGCATTTT,CASSRDAFGPQHF
TRBV5-6,.,.,TRBJ2-5,TGTGCCAGCAGCTTGGGACAGTTGACCCTAGAGACCCAGTACTTC,CASSLGQLTLETQYF
TRBV30,.,TRBD1,TRBJ1-6,TGTGCCTGGACCCGGGACAGGGACAATTCACCCCTCCACTTT,CAWTRDRDNSPLHF
TRBV4-1,.,.,TRBJ1-6,TGCGCCAGCAGACAGGGAACGAATTCACCCCTCCACTTT,CASRQGTNSPLHF
TRBV29-1,.,.,TRBJ2-3,TGCAGCGTTGAAGTGTATCAGGGCGATACGCAGTTTTTT,CSVEVYQGDTQFF
TRBV30,once,.,TRBJ2-5,TGTGCCTGGACTCGACGTAAAGAGACCCAGTACTTC,CAWTRRKETQYF
TRBV29-1,.,TRBD1,TRBJ1-5,TGCAGCGTTGGGACAGGGGAGCATCAGCCCCAGCATTTT,CSVGTGEHQPQHF
TRBV5-1,.,.,TRBJ2-7,TGCGCCAGCAGTCAAAGGGGTCTTTCCTACGAGCAGTACTTC,CASSQRGLSYEQYF
TRBV5-1,.,.,TRBJ2-5,TGCGCCAGCAGCCCCACGTCGCCGCGAGAGACCCAGTACTTC,CASSPTSPRETQYF
TRBV27,.,.,TRBJ2-7,TGTGCCAGCAGTTCACCAGCGCGGGGCTACGAGCAGTACTTC,CASSSPARGYEQYF
TRBV6-6,.,.,TRBJ2-5,TGTGCCAGCAGTTATGAGGGTTGGGAGACCCAGTACTTC,CASSYEGWETQYF
TRBV6-5,.,.,TRBJ2-5,TGTGCCAGCAGTTACTCTGGGCTAGGGGCGGAGACCCAGTACTTC,CASSYSGLGAETQYF
TRBV20-1,.,TRBD1,TRBJ1-5,TGCAGTGCTAGTAGGGACAGGGGTCTAGGTCCCCAGCATTTT,CSASRDRGLGPQHF
TRBV3-1,.,.,TRBJ1-6,TGTGCCAGCAGCCGGTTGGAGATTAAATCACCCCTCCACTTT,CASSRLEIKSPLHF
TRBV20-1,.,.,TRBJ2-7,TGCAGTGCCGGCGGGGACGAGCAGTACTTC,CSAGGDEQYF
TRBV7-8,.,.,TRBJ1-5,TGTGCCAGCAGCTTAGGGGCGAGGGAGCCCCAGCATTTT,CASSLGAREPQHF
TRBV12-3/TRBV12-4,.,.,TRBJ2-1,TGTGCCAGCAGCCAGATCACTAGCCCCCTTTCGGGTTGGGACAATGAGCAGTTCTTC,CASSQITSPLSGWDNEQFF
TRBV9,.,TRBD2,TRBJ2-7,TGTGCCAGCAGCCCAAGGACTAGCGGGGGATACGAGCAGTACTTC,CASSPRTSGGYEQYF
TRBV5-1,.,.,TRBJ1-4,TGCGCCAGCAGCTTGAATACGGCAACTAATGAAAAACTGTTTTTT,CASSLNTATNEKLFF
TRBV5-1,.,TRBD1,TRBJ2-7,TGCGCCAGCAGCTTGGAGGGGACAGGTACCTACGAGCAGTACTTC,CASSLEGTGTYEQYF
TRBV7-9,.,.,TRBJ1-6,TGTGCCAGCAGCGCAACAGGAGCTTATAATTCACCCCTCCACTTT,CASSATGAYNSPLHF
TRBV5-4,.,TRBD1,TRBJ2-7,TGTGCCAGCACCTCCCGGGGACAGGTGGACGAGCAGTACTTC,CASTSRGQVDEQYF
TRBV6-5,.,TRBD1,TRBJ2-7,TGTGCCACCCGGGACAGGGGCCCCTACGAGCAGTACTTC,CATRDRGPYEQYF
TRBV20-1,.,TRBD1,TRBJ1-5,TGCAGTGCTCACCCGGGACAGGGTCAAAATCAGCCCCAGCATTTT,CSAHPGQGQNQPQHF
TRBV7-9,.,.,TRBJ1-2,TGTGCCAGCAGCTTAATAGCCAGTAACTATGGCTACACCTTC,CASSLIASNYGYTF
TRBV7-9,.,.,TRBJ1-1,TGTGCCAGCAGCTTAATAATCGGGGCGTCTGAAGCTTTCTTT,CASSLIIGASEAFF